This TCR beta chain was documented in a study of shared clonotypes between healthy human individuals. This CDR3 is 14 amino acids long. CDR1 LGHNA and CDR2 YNFKEQ come from the germline V gene. Trimming removed 4 bases at V and 4 bases at J, with 11 bases between. Measured with immunoSEQ multiplex PCR; TCRdb has only the in-frame clones, and not every one. The table has some 980,000 clones, over 75% seen once. The clonotype originates from a man aged 18 to 30 in good health. The sample comprised memory CD4+ T cells sorted from blood. The sample's subset: CD45RA-negative fraction. The chain is built from TRBV4-2 and TRBJ1-3; D is ambiguous. The CDR3, as DNA: TGTGCCAGCAGCCCCCTAAAATGGGGAAACACCATATATTTT. Protein: CASSPLKWGNTIYF.